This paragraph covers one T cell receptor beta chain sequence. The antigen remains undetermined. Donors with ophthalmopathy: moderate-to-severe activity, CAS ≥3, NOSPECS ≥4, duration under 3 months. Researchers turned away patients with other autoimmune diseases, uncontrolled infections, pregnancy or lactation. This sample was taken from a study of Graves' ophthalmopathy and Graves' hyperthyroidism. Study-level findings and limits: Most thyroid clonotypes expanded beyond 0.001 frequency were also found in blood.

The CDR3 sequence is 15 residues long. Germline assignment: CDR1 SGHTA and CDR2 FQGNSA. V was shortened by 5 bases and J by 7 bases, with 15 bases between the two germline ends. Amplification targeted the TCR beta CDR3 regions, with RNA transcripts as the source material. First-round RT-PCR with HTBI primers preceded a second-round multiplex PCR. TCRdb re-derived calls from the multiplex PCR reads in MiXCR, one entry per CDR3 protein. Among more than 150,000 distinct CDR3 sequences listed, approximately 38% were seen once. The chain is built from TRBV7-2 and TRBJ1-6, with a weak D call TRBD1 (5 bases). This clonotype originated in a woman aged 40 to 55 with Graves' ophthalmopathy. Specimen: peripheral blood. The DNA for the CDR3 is TGTGCCAGCAGCCCGAAGGCAGGGACGAATTCACCCCTCCACTTT. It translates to CASSPKAGTNSPLHF.